This TCR beta chain appears in the sequencing data of a study of T cells in Graves' hyperthyroidism and ophthalmopathy. TCR beta CDR3 sequences were amplified from RNA transcripts. In the first-round RT-PCR of the TCR CDR3, the HTBI primer set was used. TCRdb reprocessed the multiplex PCR reads via MiXCR and lists one record per CDR3 protein. The table lists around 430,000 distinct CDR3 sequences, 15% of them singletons, with roughly 33% in the top ten. Subjects aged 18 to 65 presented with newly diagnosed hyperthyroidism of less than 2 months' duration. PBMCs were obtained from 10 ml fresh peripheral blood. CDR3 length equals 15 residues. CDR1 and CDR2 (germline): ENHRY, SYGVKD. With V trimmed by 4 bases and J by 3 bases, 4 bases remained unmatched.

The sample was blood. The chain joins TRBV10-3 to TRBJ2-3, with 10 bases that match TRBD1. This TCR was sampled from a woman in her 30s with Graves' hyperthyroidism. The CDR3 sequence is CAISGDRGSTDTQYF. DNA for the CDR3: TGTGCCATCAGTGGGGACAGGGGTTCGACAGATACGCAGTATTTT.